The 4 T cell receptor beta chains in this list originate from one sample, sequenced in a study of tumor and adjacent non-tumor tissue in lung cancer. Three rounds of nested PCR, following a modified ARM-PCR protocol, produced the TCRbeta library. TCRdb independently ran MiXCR on the multiplex PCR reads; one entry per CDR3 protein. In the table there are 70,000 to 90,000 distinct CDR3 sequences, 70% to 90% of which are singletons. RNA was extracted from bulk tissue without any cell sorting. Distant lung tissue was collected more than 3 cm away from the tumor edge. The source material was distant non-tumor lung tissue. The source is a man aged 55 to 70 with non-small cell lung cancer.

This clonotype was seen repeatedly, ten times or more. V and J are TRBV10-2 and TRBJ1-3; maybe TRBD1 (5 bases). The length of the CDR3 is 14 residues. Germline assignment: CDR1 WSHSY and CDR2 SAAADI. Trimming removed 2 bases at V and 0 bases at J, with 5 bases between. The CDR3 is CASSERGSGNTIYF. In DNA, the CDR3 is TGCGCCAGCAGTGAGAGGGGCTCTGGAAACACCATATATTTT.

A remark on this clonotype: This CDR3 fails to terminate in the conserved phenylalanine or tryptophan, so it likely reflects a read error. The DNA is omitted, as the CDR3 cannot be located on it reliably, and the CDR3 follows TCRdb's listing. J is TRBJ2-2 and V is TRBV11-3; the table names TRBD2, a call not compared with the DNA. Germline CDR1 SGHNT, CDR2 YENEEA. With termini counted, the CDR3 has 18 amino acids. CDR3 in amino acids: CASSSRGAGGYRAGELYY.

As for this clonotype: The conserved closing phenylalanine or tryptophan is absent in this CDR3, likely reflecting a read error. The chain recombines TRBV6-1 with TRBJ2-3, with 7 bases fitting TRBD1. Germline V CDR1 and CDR2: MNHNS, SASEGT. J lost 1 base, V lost 8 bases, and 24 bases had no gene match. CDR3 length: 20 residues. CDR3 coding DNA: TGTGCCAGCCTGAGTAAGGGGACAGTGGTGGGGGCCTTGGGCACAGATACGCAGTATCTT. Encoded protein: CASLSKGTVVGALGTDTQYL.

Comment on this clonotype: The junction does not match germline at one end; this may be a read error. The genes are TRBV20-1 and TRBJ1-5; weak D call: TRBD1 (5 bases). The CDR3 spans 15 residues. The germline V gene has CDR1 DFQATT and CDR2 SNEGSKA (reference sequence). CDR3 bases: TGTAGTGCTAGAGATAGGCAGGGCTTAGCTCAGGCCCAGCATTTT. Its protein is CSARDRQGLAQAQHF.